Shown below are 18 T cell receptor beta chains from a single sample sequenced in a study of cytomegalovirus exposure and HLA in healthy donors. PCR involved 60 Vbeta and 13 Jbeta primers. This table comes from immunoSEQ multiplex PCR, and its TCRdb copy is limited to in-frame clones, with some not included. The sample holds roughly 120,000 clones, roughly 82% seen once. Sequenced: PBMCs. The receptors shown here come from a middle-aged woman in good health and CMV-seropositive.

This sequence joins TRBV6-6 and TRBJ2-1; weak D call: TRBD2 (6 bases). The V and J ends lost 2 bases and 7 bases respectively, with 15 bases between them. Germline lookup yields CDR1 MNHNY and CDR2 SVGAGI (reference sequence). The CDR3 length is 15 residues. CDR3 residues: CASSYAADRGNEQFF. CDR3 nucleotide sequence: TGTGCCAGCAGTTACGCCGCGGACCGGGGGAATGAGCAGTTCTTC.

The gene calls are TRBV7-2 and TRBJ2-7; the D is unclear. CDR1 is SGHTA, CDR2 FQGNSA, per germline. V was pared by 0 bases and J by 0 bases, with 9 bases between. This CDR3 region has 15 residues. CDR3 protein: CASSLAPGTSYEQYF. Written as DNA, the CDR3 is TGTGCCAGCAGCTTAGCCCCTGGCACCTCCTACGAGCAGTACTTC. Based on the CDR3 plus reference TRBV7-2 and TRBJ2-7, the full variable domain is GAGVSQSPSNKVTEKGKDVELRCDPISGHTALYWYRQSLGQGLEFLIYFQGNSAPDKSGLPSDRFSAERTGGSVSTLTIQRTQQEDSAVYLCASSLAPGTSYEQYFGPGTRLTVT.

This chain joins TRBV28 and TRBJ1-2; possible D gene TRBD1, 6 bases. V gave up 5 bases and J gave up 4 bases, with 8 bases separating them. There are 12 residues in the CDR3. Per germline, CDR1 MDHEN and CDR2 SYDVKM. CDR3 nucleotides: TGTGCCAGCAGTCGGGACACCTATGGCTACACCTTC. Amino acid sequence: CASSRDTYGYTF.

This clone was detected a few times. J is TRBJ1-5 and V is TRBV19, with no clear D. CDR1 LNHDA and CDR2 SQIVND come from the germline V gene (reference sequence). V was pared by 6 bases and J by 0 bases, with 6 bases between. CDR3 length: 13 amino acids. The CDR3 is CASRDYSNQPQHF. CDR3 sequence (DNA): TGTGCCAGTAGAGACTATAGCAATCAGCCCCAGCATTTT.

The chain uses TRBV7-9 and TRBJ1-6, with D possibly TRBD1 on 5 matching bases. The V and J ends lost 6 bases and 10 bases respectively, with 16 bases between them. CDR1 is SEHNR, CDR2 FQNEAQ, per germline (reference sequence). The CDR3 totals 14 residues. The CDR3 nucleotides are TGTGCCAGCAGTCCCGGAAGGGGAGGCTCACCCCTCCACTTT. As protein: CASSPGRGGSPLHF.

The genes are TRBV5-4 and TRBJ2-1; 12 bases match TRBD2. Germline CDR1 is SGHNT and CDR2 is YYREEE (reference sequence). CDR3 length equals 19 residues. V gave up 3 bases and J gave up 6 bases; unmatched junction bases: 16. CDR3 nucleotides: TGTGCCAGCAGCTCCACCGGACTAGCGGGATTATCCCGGGGCAATGAGCAGTTCTTC. This codes for CASSSTGLAGLSRGNEQFF. Supplemented by reference TRBV5-4 and TRBJ2-1, the full variable domain reads ETGVTQSPTHLIKTRGQQVTLRCSSQSGHNTVSWYQQALGQGPQFIFQYYREEENGRGNFPPRFSGLQFPNYSSELNVNALELDDSALYLCASSSTGLAGLSRGNEQFFGPGTRLTVL.

V is TRBV4-2 and J is TRBJ2-1, with 11 positions matching TRBD2. The germline V gene has CDR1 LGHNA and CDR2 YNFKEQ. This CDR3 has 15 residues. With 4 bases clipped from V and 7 bases from J, the junction kept 6 bases outside the gene matches. This chain's CDR3 is CASSRPGLAENEQFF. The CDR3 nucleotides are TGTGCCAGCAGCCGCCCGGGACTAGCGGAGAATGAGCAGTTCTTC.

The rearrangement links TRBV7-9 to TRBJ2-6, with 7 bases aligning to TRBD1. Germline CDR1 and CDR2: SEHNR and FQNEAQ (reference sequence). V shed 5 bases and J 0 bases; nucleotides not matched to a gene: 10. The CDR3 consists of 18 residues. The CDR3 DNA sequence: TGTGCCAGCAGCCTCCGGGACAGTCGCTACTCTGGGGCCAACGTCCTGACTTTC. Translating it yields CASSLRDSRYSGANVLTF.

The rearrangement uses TRBV30 and TRBJ2-3; TRBD2 matches at 8 bases. The CDR3 covers 16 residues. Germline-derived CDR1 and CDR2 are GTSNPN and SVGIG (reference sequence). J was trimmed by 6 bases and V by 5 bases; bases with no gene match: 16. CDR3 in DNA: TGTGCCTGGGCCCTTCAAGCGGGAGTGTTTTGGGATACGCAGTATTTT. This sequence encodes CAWALQAGVFWDTQYF.

This clone showed up just once. V is TRBV29-1 and J is TRBJ2-7; 10 bases fit TRBD1. After removal of 4 bases from V and 5 bases from J, the junction contained 5 bases not matched to a gene. The CDR3 consists of 13 residues. Germline V lookup: CDR1 SQVTM, CDR2 ANQGSEA. The CDR3 DNA follows: TGCAGCGTTGCCCGGGACAGGGGAAACGAGCAGTACTTC. It translates to CSVARDRGNEQYF.

J is TRBJ1-5 and V is TRBV19, with TRBD1 identical over 11 bases. Germline loops: CDR1 LNHDA, CDR2 SQIVND (reference sequence). The CDR3 length is 14 residues. Trimming removed 5 bases from V and 6 bases from J; junction bases left unmatched: 3. The CDR3 nucleotides read TGTGCCAGTAGTGGGACAGGGGGGCCTCAGCCCCAGCATTTT. As protein: CASSGTGGPQPQHF.

The chain recombines TRBV29-1 with TRBJ1-2; 9 nucleotides align to TRBD1. Germline V gene data show CDR1 as SQVTM and CDR2 as ANQGSEA. The V gene end was trimmed by 4 bases and the J gene end by 1 base; junction bases not matched to a gene: 4. This CDR3 spans 14 amino acids. The CDR3 loop is CSVAGDRVNYGYTF. The CDR3 DNA reads TGCAGCGTTGCCGGGGACAGGGTTAACTATGGCTACACCTTC.

This clone was seen a few times. This sequence joins TRBV6-6 and TRBJ1-1; the D gene is possibly TRBD1 (5 bases). The V gene's germline CDR1 is MNHNY and CDR2 SVGAGI (reference sequence). Trimming took off 8 bases at V and 1 base at J, with 8 bases between the two ends. The CDR3 loop spans 12 amino acids. The CDR3 region has the DNA TGTGCCAGCCGGGGGTCGAACACTGAAGCTTTCTTT. Its translation: CASRGSNTEAFF.

CDR3 sequence reads: CASSLIAGRWNEQFF. CDR3 bases: TGTGCCAGCAGCTTGATAGCGGGAAGGTGGAATGAGCAGTTCTTC. The V and J genes are TRBV7-9 and TRBJ2-1; TRBD2 agrees at 8 bases. Germline V gives CDR1 SEHNR, CDR2 FQNEAQ (reference sequence). J was trimmed by 7 bases and V by 3 bases; bases with no gene match: 8. The CDR3 extends over 15 amino acids.

This clone was found once. The genes are TRBV7-9 and TRBJ2-1; possible D gene TRBD2, 7 bases. V dropped 1 base and J dropped 0 bases, with 13 bases sitting between them. The CDR3 has 17 amino acids. Per germline, CDR1 SEHNR and CDR2 FQNEAQ (reference sequence). The CDR3 DNA is TGTGCCAGCAGCTTAGGGGACTACAGGGTCTCCTACAATGAGCAGTTCTTC. Translated, it gives CASSLGDYRVSYNEQFF.

In its sample, this clone was seen once. The chain carries TRBV5-1 and TRBJ2-7; 11 positions match TRBD2. Germline V gives CDR1 SGHRS, CDR2 YFSETQ. The CDR3 covers 16 residues. Germline trimming cut 4 bases from V and 6 bases from J; bases unmatched to any gene: 12. The CDR3 sequence is CASSTGTSGDPAEQYF. Here the CDR3 DNA reads TGCGCCAGCAGCACCGGGACTAGCGGAGACCCCGCCGAGCAGTACTTC. Based on the CDR3 plus reference TRBV5-1 and TRBJ2-7, the full variable domain is KAGVTQTPRYLIKTRGQQVTLSCSPISGHRSVSWYQQTPGQGLQFLFEYFSETQRNKGNFPGRFSGRQFSNSRSEMNVSTLELGDSALYLCASSTGTSGDPAEQYFGPGTRLTVT.

V usage is TRBV20-1 and J usage is TRBJ2-7; D may be TRBD2 (6 bases). The CDR3 sequence is 11 residues long. CDR1 and CDR2 from the germline V gene are DFQATT and SNEGSKA (reference sequence). V was pared by 8 bases and J by 3 bases, with 11 bases between. CDR3 in amino acids: CSLRRGYEQYF. The CDR3 nucleotides read TGCAGTCTGAGGAGGGGCTACGAGCAGTACTTC.

The chain is built from TRBV2 and TRBJ1-2, with D possibly being TRBD1 (6 bases). The CDR3 loop spans 13 amino acids. Germline CDR1 reads SNHLY; CDR2 reads FYNNEI. With 3 bases removed from V and 2 bases from J, the gap between germline ends came to 7 bases. DNA of the CDR3: TGTGCCAGCAGTGAGGACAGAAACTATGGCTACACCTTC. This gives the protein CASSEDRNYGYTF. Drawing the rest from reference TRBV2 and TRBJ1-2, the complete variable domain is EPEVTQTPSHQVTQMGQEVILRCVPISNHLYFYWYRQILGQKVEFLVSFYNNEISEKSEIFDDQFSVERPDGSNFTLKIRSTKLEDSAMYFCASSEDRNYGYTFGSGTRLTVV.